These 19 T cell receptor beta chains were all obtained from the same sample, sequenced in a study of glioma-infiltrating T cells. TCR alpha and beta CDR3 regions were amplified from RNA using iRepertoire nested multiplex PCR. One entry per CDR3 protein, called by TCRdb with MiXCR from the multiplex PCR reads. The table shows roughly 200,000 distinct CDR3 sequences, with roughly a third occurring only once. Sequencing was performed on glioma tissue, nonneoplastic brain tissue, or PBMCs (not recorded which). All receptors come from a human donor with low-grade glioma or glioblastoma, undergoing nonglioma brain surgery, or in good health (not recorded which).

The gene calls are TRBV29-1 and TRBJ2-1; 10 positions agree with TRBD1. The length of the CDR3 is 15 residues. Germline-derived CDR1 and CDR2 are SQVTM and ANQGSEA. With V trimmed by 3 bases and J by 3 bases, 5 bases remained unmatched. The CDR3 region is CSVDRGTGDYNEQFF. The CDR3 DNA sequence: TGCAGCGTTGACCGCGGGACAGGGGACTACAATGAGCAGTTCTTC.

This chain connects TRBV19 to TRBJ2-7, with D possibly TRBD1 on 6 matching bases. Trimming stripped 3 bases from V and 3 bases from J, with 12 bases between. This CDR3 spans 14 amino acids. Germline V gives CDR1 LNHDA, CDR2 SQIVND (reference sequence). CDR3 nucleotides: TGTGCCAGTAGTATGGGGGCGGGCTTCTACGAGCAGTACTTC. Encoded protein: CASSMGAGFYEQYF.

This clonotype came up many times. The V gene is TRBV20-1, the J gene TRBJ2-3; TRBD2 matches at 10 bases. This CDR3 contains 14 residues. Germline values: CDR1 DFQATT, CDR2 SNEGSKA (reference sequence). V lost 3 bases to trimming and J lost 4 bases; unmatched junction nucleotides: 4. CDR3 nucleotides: TGCAGTGCTAGCCCGACTAGCGGGCCAGATACGCAGTATTTT. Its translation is CSASPTSGPDTQYF.

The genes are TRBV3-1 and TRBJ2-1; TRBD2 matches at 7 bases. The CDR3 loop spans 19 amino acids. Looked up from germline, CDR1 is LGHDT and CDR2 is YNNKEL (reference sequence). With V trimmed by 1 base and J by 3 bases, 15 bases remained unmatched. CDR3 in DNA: TGTGCCAGCAGCCAAGCCCCCCCTACCGGGAGGTTGGTCTACAATGAGCAGTTCTTC. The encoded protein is CASSQAPPTGRLVYNEQFF.

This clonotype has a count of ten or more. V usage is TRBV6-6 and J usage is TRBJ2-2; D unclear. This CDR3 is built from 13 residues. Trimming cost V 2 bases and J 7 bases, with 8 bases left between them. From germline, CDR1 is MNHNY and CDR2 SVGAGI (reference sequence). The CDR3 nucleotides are TGTGCCAGCAGTTACAGGAGTAGCGGGGAGCTGTTTTTT. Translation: CASSYRSSGELFF.

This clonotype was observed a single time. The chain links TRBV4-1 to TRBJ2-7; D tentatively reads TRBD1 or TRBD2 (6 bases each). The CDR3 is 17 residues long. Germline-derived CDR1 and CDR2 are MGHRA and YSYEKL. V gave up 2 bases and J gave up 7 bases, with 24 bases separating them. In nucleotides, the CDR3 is TGCGCCAGCAGCCAATATCCTCCGGGACACGGGGCGGGAGAGCAGTACTTC. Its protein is CASSQYPPGHGAGEQYF.

Here the CDR3 reads CASSTGGRGGHETHNEQFF. As DNA, the CDR3 is TGTGCCAGCAGCACCGGGGGACGGGGGGGGCACGAGACCCACAATGAGCAGTTCTTC. The rearrangement joins TRBV6-2 or TRBV6-3 to TRBJ2-1; TRBD2 matches at 8 bases. The CDR3 totals 19 residues. After removal of 6 bases from V and 5 bases from J, the junction contained 21 bases not matched to a gene. Germline V gives CDR1 MNHEY, CDR2 SVGEGT.

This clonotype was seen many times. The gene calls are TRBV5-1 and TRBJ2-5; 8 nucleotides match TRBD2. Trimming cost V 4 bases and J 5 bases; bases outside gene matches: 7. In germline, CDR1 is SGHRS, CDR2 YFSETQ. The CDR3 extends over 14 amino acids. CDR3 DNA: TGCGCCAGCAGCGTGACCGGGGGGGAGGAGACCCAGTACTTC. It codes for CASSVTGGEETQYF.

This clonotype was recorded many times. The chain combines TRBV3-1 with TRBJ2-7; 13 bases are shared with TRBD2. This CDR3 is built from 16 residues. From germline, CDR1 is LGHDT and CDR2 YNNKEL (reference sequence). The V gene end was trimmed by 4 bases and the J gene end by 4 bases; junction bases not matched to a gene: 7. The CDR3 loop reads CASSPWTSGSSYEQYF. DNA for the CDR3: TGTGCCAGCAGCCCTTGGACTAGCGGGAGCAGTTACGAGCAGTACTTC.

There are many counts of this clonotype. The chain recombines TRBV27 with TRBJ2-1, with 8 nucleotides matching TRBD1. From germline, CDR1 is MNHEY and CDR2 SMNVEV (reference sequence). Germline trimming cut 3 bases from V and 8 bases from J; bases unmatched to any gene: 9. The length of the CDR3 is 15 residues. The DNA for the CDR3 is TGTGCCAGCAGTTTCTCTAAGACAGGGGTTTATGAGCAGTTCTTC. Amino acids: CASSFSKTGVYEQFF.

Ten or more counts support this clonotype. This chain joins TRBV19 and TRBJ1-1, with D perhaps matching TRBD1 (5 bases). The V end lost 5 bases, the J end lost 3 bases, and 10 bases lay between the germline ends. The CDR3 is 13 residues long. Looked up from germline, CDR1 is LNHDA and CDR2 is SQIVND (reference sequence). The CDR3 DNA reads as TGTGCCAGTAGTCAGTCCAGGGACACTGAAGCTTTCTTT. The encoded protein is CASSQSRDTEAFF.

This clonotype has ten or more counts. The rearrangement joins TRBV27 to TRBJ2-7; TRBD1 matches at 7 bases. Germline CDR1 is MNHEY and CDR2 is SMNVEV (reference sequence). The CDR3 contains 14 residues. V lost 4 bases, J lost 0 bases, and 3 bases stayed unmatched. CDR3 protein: CASSYRGSSYEQYF. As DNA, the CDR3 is TGTGCCAGCAGTTACAGGGGCAGCTCCTACGAGCAGTACTTC.

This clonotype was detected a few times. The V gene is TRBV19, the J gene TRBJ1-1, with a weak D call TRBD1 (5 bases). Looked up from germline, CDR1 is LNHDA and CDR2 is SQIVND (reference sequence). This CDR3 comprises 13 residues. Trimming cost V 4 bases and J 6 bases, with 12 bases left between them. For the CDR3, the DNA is TGTGCCAGTAGTACGACGGGGGACTCTGAAGCTTTCTTT. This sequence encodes CASSTTGDSEAFF.

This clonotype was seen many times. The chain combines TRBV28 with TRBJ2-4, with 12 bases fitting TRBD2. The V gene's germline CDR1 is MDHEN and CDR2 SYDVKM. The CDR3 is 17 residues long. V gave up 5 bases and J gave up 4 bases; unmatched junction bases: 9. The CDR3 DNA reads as TGTGCCAGCAGTCCTCCGACTAGCGGGAGTTCTAAAAACATTCAGTACTTC. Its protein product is CASSPPTSGSSKNIQYF.

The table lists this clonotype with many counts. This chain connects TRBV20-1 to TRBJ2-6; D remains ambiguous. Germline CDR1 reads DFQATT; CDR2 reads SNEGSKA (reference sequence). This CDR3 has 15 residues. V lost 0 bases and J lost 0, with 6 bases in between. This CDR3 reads CSARDSVSGANVLTF. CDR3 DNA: TGCAGTGCTAGAGACAGCGTCTCTGGGGCCAACGTCCTGACTTTC.

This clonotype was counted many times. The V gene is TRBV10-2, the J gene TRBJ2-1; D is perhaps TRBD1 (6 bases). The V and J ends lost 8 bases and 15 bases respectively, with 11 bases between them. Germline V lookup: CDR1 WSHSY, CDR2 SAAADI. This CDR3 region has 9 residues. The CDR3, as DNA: TGCGCCAGCTACAGGGTCCGGTTCTTC. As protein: CASYRVRFF.

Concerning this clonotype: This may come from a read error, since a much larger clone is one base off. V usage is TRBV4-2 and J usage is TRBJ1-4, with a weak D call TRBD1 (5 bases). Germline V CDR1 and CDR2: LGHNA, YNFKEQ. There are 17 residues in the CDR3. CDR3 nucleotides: TGTGCCAGCAGCCATCTGGGGGAGGGTGCGACTAATGAAAAACTGCTTTTT. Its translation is CASSHLGEGATNEKLLF.

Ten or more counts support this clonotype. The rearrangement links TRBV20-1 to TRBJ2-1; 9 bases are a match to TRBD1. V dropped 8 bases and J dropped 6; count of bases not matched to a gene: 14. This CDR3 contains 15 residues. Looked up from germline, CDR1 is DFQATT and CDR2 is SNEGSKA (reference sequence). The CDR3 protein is CSSSYRDRVSNEQFF. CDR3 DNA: TGCAGTTCTTCCTACCGGGACAGGGTCTCCAATGAGCAGTTCTTC.

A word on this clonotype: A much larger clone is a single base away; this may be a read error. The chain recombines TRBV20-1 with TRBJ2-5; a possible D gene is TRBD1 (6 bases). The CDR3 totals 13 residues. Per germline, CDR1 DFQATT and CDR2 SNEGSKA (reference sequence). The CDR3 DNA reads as TGCAGCGTTGGAGGACAGATTGTGGAGACCCAGTACTTC. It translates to CSVGGQIVETQYF.